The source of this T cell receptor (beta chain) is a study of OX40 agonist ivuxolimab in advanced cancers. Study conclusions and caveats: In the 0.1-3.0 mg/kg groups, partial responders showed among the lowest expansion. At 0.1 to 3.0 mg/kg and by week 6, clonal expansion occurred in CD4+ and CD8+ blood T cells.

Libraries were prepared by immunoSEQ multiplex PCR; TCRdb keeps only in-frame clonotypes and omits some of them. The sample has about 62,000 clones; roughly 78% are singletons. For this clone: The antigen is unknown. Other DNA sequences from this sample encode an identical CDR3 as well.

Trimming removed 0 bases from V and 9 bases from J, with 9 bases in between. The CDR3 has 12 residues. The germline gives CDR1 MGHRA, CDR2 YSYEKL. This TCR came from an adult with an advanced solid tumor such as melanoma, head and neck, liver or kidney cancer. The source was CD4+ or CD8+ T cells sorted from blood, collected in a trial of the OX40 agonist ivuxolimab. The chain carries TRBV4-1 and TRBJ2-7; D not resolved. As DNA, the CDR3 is TGCGCCAGCAGCCAAGACCCGAGGCGGCAGTACTTC. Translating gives CASSQDPRRQYF.